The 11 T cell receptor beta chains listed next were all sequenced from one sample in a study of shared clonotypes between healthy human individuals. The repertoire was sequenced with immunoSEQ multiplex PCR; TCRdb's copy has only in-frame clones and lacks some. The sample lists about 2.4 million clones; 93% were seen once. What was sequenced was naive CD4+ T cells from PBMCs. Subset meaning: CD45RA+ positively selected. The receptors derive from a man younger than 30 in good health. Some clones in this sample may be carry-over from other donors' samples.

The V and J genes are TRBV19 and TRBJ1-1; D uncertain. The V gene lost 6 bases and the J gene lost 3 bases, with 14 bases spanning the gap. The CDR3 is made up of 14 amino acids. Germline V gene lookup returns CDR1 LNHDA and CDR2 SQIVND (reference sequence). CDR3 DNA: TGTGCCAGTAGGGGATCCGGGGTCTACACTGAAGCTTTCTTT. This codes for CASRGSGVYTEAFF.

This clone appeared a single time. This chain uses TRBV27 with TRBJ1-2, with D perhaps matching TRBD1 (5 bases). The CDR3 contains 15 residues. The V end lost 5 bases, the J end lost 8 bases, and 21 bases lay between the germline ends. Germline assignment: CDR1 MNHEY and CDR2 SMNVEV (reference sequence). The CDR3 loop is CASSPAGGRMRGYTF. CDR3 sequence (DNA): TGTGCCAGCAGTCCTGCGGGGGGGAGGATGAGGGGCTACACCTTC.

The rearrangement uses TRBV15 and TRBJ2-1, with D perhaps TRBD2 (6 bases). The ends were cut back, 1 base at V and 3 bases at J, with 10 bases in the middle. Germline CDR1 is LNHNV and CDR2 is YYDKDF (reference sequence). CDR3 length: 15 residues. The CDR3 loop is CATSRAGLDYNEQFF. CDR3 sequence (DNA): TGTGCCACCAGCAGAGCGGGACTGGACTACAATGAGCAGTTCTTC.

The chain uses TRBV28 and TRBJ2-7; no clear D. V shed 5 bases and J shed 7 bases, with 3 bases lying between them. Germline assignment: CDR1 MDHEN and CDR2 SYDVKM. This CDR3 region has 9 residues. The CDR3 sequence: CASSREQYF. CDR3 DNA: TGTGCCAGCAGTCGAGAGCAGTACTTC.

The V gene is TRBV29-1, the J gene TRBJ2-1; 8 nucleotides line up with TRBD2. Germline CDR1 and CDR2: SQVTM and ANQGSEA. The CDR3 has 15 amino acids. V shed 0 bases, J shed 4 bases, and the junction held 5 bases outside the gene matches. CDR3 loop: CSVEEIAGSYNEQFF. The CDR3 coding sequence is TGCAGCGTTGAAGAAATAGCGGGGAGTTACAATGAGCAGTTCTTC.

As DNA, the CDR3 is TGTGCCAGCAGCCTCTACCGGACGCGGGGGGCGAGGCAGTACTTC. Amino acids: CASSLYRTRGARQYF. V gene TRBV14 combines with J gene TRBJ2-7, with 8 bases fitting TRBD2. Germline loops: CDR1 SGHDN, CDR2 FVKESK. The V and J ends lost 4 bases and 9 bases, in that order; junction bases with no gene match: 14. CDR3 length: 15 residues.

The genes are TRBV7-2 and TRBJ2-7, with D unresolved. Germline V gene data show CDR1 as SGHTA and CDR2 as FQGNSA. The V and J ends lost 5 bases and 6 bases respectively, with 14 bases between them. This CDR3 is built from 13 residues. The CDR3 is CASSPHRATEQYF. The CDR3 nucleotides read TGTGCCAGCAGCCCCCATCGGGCGACCGAGCAGTACTTC.

The rearrangement joins TRBV19 to TRBJ1-5; D call uncertain. The CDR3 contains 16 residues. Trimming removed 0 bases at V and 7 bases at J, with 16 bases between. Germline V CDR1 and CDR2: LNHDA, SQIVND (reference sequence). The CDR3 sequence is CASSIDENGRRQPQHF. DNA of the CDR3: TGTGCCAGTAGTATAGATGAAAACGGCAGACGGCAGCCCCAGCATTTT. Drawing the rest from reference TRBV19 and TRBJ1-5, the complete variable domain is DGGITQSPKYLFRKEGQNVTLSCEQNLNHDAMYWYRQDPGQGLRLIYYSQIVNDFQKGDIAEGYSVSREKKESFPLTVTSAQKNPTAFYLCASSIDENGRRQPQHFGDGTRLSIL.

This chain links TRBV6-5 with TRBJ1-4; TRBD1 matches at 7 bases. The CDR3 runs 13 residues. With 6 bases clipped from V and 12 bases from J, the junction kept 10 bases outside the gene matches. Germline V gene data show CDR1 as MNHEY and CDR2 as SVGAGI. The CDR3 DNA sequence: TGTGCCAGCAGCTGGCGACAGGGAAGGGAACTGTTTTTT. Amino acid sequence: CASSWRQGRELFF.

The chain joins TRBV4-1 to TRBJ1-2; no clear D. V was clipped by 0 bases and J by 8 bases, with 10 bases between them. The CDR3 runs to 13 residues. Germline V gives CDR1 MGHRA, CDR2 YSYEKL. The CDR3 reads CASSQEGLWGYTF. The CDR3 nucleotides are TGCGCCAGCAGCCAAGAGGGGTTGTGGGGCTACACCTTC.

Only a few counts were recorded for this clone. The chain employs TRBV19 and TRBJ1-1; tentative D call: TRBD1 (5 bases). With 7 bases removed from V and 0 bases from J, the gap between germline ends came to 15 bases. The CDR3 has 15 amino acids. Looked up from germline, CDR1 is LNHDA and CDR2 is SQIVND (reference sequence). The CDR3 region has the DNA TGTGCCAGTAATGATTTGGGGGGGTTGAACACTGAAGCTTTCTTT. Its protein is CASNDLGGLNTEAFF. The variable domain in full, completed from reference TRBV19 and TRBJ1-1, reads DGGITQSPKYLFRKEGQNVTLSCEQNLNHDAMYWYRQDPGQGLRLIYYSQIVNDFQKGDIAEGYSVSREKKESFPLTVTSAQKNPTAFYLCASNDLGGLNTEAFFGQGTRLTVV.